This T cell receptor beta chain came from a study of shared clonotypes between healthy human individuals. Germline CDR1 reads SEHNR; CDR2 reads FQNEAQ (reference sequence). The CDR3 covers 14 residues. V lost 5 bases and J lost 7, with 15 bases in between. Worth noting for this clone: What it binds is not known.

Whole-study results and caveats: A generally larger estimated richness was seen in naive subsets than in memory subsets. Sharing of clonotypes among donors was expected to vary with sequencing depth.

The assay was immunoSEQ multiplex PCR, and TCRdb's table has in-frame clones only and misses some. The sample consists of approximately 980,000 clones, 60% to 85% of them appearing once. The chain uses TRBV7-9 and TRBJ1-5; possible D gene TRBD1, 5 bases. The TCR comes from a man aged 18-30 years in good health. Sequencing was performed on memory CD4+ T cells sorted from blood. As to subset: CD45RA-negative fraction. The CDR3, as DNA: TGTGCCAGCAGCCTAGGTCCCGGGGGGCAGCCCCAGCATTTT. Encoded protein: CASSLGPGGQPQHF.